Here is one T cell receptor (beta chain) with its context. Antigen: not known. This entry is derived from a study of cytomegalovirus exposure and HLA in healthy donors. This CDR3 comprises 13 residues. Trimming shortened V by 4 bases and J by 2 bases, and 10 bases separated the two germline ends. Germline CDR1 is SGHRS and CDR2 is YFSETQ. Whole-study results and caveats: TRBV6-2, TRBV6-3 and other indistinguishable V segments were excluded.

In the PCR, 60 Vbeta and 13 Jbeta primers were used. Measured with immunoSEQ multiplex PCR; TCRdb has only the in-frame clones, and not every one. Seen here are more than 85,000 clones, about three quarters observed once, and the top ten hold around 2.9%. Material for sequencing was PBMCs. The clonotype originates from a woman aged 60-75 years in good health and CMV-seropositive. J is TRBJ2-7 and V is TRBV5-1; the D gene is possibly TRBD1 (6 bases). The CDR3 loop reads CASSPGQTYEQYF. The CDR3 DNA reads as TGCGCCAGCAGCCCCGGACAGACCTACGAGCAGTACTTC.